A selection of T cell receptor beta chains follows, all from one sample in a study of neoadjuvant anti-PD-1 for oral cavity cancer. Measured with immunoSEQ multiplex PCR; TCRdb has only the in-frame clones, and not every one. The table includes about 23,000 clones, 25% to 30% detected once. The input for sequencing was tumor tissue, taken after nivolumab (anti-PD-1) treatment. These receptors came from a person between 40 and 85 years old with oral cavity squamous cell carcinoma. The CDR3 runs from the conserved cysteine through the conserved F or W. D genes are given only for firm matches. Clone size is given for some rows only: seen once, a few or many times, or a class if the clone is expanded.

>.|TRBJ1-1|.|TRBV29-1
TGCAGCGTTGAATCATCGGGGACTGAAGCTTTCTTT
CSVESSGTEAFF
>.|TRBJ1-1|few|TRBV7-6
TGTGCCAGCAGACAGGATTCTAACACTGAAGCTTTCTTT
CASRQDSNTEAFF
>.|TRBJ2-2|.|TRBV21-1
TGTGCCAGTTACGCCGTTGGGGAGCTGTTTTTT
CASYAVGELFF
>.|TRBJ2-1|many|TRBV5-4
TGTGCCAGCAGCTTCGACAATGAGCAGTTCTTC
CASSFDNEQFF
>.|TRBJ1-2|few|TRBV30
TGTGCCTGGACCGCAGGTGGCTATGGCTACACCTTC
CAWTAGGYGYTF
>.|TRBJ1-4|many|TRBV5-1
TGCGCCAGCAGCTTGGGGTTCACTAATGAAAAACTGTTTTTT
CASSLGFTNEKLFF
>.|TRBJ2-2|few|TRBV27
TGTGCCAGCAGTGGTGGACGGGAACTATTAAACACCGGGGAGCTGTTTTTT
CASSGGRELLNTGELFF
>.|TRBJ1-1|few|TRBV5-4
TGTGCCAGCAACCCTCTGGGGCGGCTGAACACTGAAGCTTTCTTT
CASNPLGRLNTEAFF
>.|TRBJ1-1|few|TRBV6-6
TGTGCCAGCAGTTTTAGGTCCGGAACGGGGAACACTGAAGCTTTCTTT
CASSFRSGTGNTEAFF
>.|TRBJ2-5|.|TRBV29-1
TGCAGCGTTGATTCGAATGGACCCCAGTACTTC
CSVDSNGPQYF
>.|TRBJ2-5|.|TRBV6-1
TGTGCCAGCAGTGAAATGGTGGCAGGTGAGACCCAGTACTTC
CASSEMVAGETQYF
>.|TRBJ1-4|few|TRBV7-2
TGTGCCAGCAGCGCGCAGGGATTTTCAACTAATGAAAAACTGTTTTTT
CASSAQGFSTNEKLFF
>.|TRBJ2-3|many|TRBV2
TGTGCCAGCAACCGGGACTCCTTAGGCACAGATACGCAGTATTTT
CASNRDSLGTDTQYF
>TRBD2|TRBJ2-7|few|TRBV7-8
TGTGCCAGCAGCCCCGTGGGGGCGGGGGGCAGAAAGGAGCAGTACTTC
CASSPVGAGGRKEQYF
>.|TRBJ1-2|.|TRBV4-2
TGTGCCAGCAGCTTGAAGAGGGCGCGGGACTATGGCTACACCTTC
CASSLKRARDYGYTF
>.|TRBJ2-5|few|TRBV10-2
TGCGCCAGCAGTGAACAGGGACGAGAGACCCAGTACTTC
CASSEQGRETQYF
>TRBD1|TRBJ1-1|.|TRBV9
TGTGCCAGCAGCGGGGACAGGGTACAGGGAGGAATGAACACTGAAGCTTTCTTT
CASSGDRVQGGMNTEAFF
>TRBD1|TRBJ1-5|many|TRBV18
TGTGCCAGCTCACTAGGACAGGGGGACAATCAGCCCCAGCATTTT
CASSLGQGDNQPQHF
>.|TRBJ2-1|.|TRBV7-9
TGTGCCAGCAGCCTAGGGGGAGGGGAGTTGAAGCAGTTCTTC
CASSLGGGELKQFF